There are many counts of the clone carrying this T cell receptor (beta chain). Its antigen is currently unknown. MiXCR, run by TCRdb on the RT-PCR reads, gives a single entry per CDR3 protein. In the table there are about 520,000 distinct CDR3 sequences, about 25% of which are singletons. The sample originates from a study of response to subunit inactivated influenza vaccine. Study conclusions and caveats: There was a suggestion from the authors that each seasonal influenza vaccination recruits few new T cells.

The sequence derives from a man in his fifties who received an inactivated influenza vaccine. The sample consisted of CD4+ T cells sorted from PBMCs, taken roughly 5 days after vaccination.

CDR3 loop: CASSLNRNDYGYTF. CDR3 DNA sequence: TGCGCCAGCAGCTTGAACAGGAACGACTATGGCTACACCTTC. The chain has TRBV5-1 and TRBJ1-2, with a tentative D call TRBD1 (5 bases). Trimming shortened V by 1 base and J by 3 bases, and 10 bases separated the two germline ends. Germline-derived CDR1 and CDR2 are SGHRS and YFSETQ. The CDR3 length is 14 residues.